A selection of T cell receptor beta chains follows, all from one sample in a study of OX40 agonist ivuxolimab in advanced cancers. The assay was immunoSEQ multiplex PCR, and TCRdb's table has in-frame clones only and misses some. The repertoire holds around 15,000 clones, with approximately 86% as singletons. This material consisted of CD4+ or CD8+ T cells sorted from blood, taken in a trial of the OX40 agonist ivuxolimab. The receptors shown here come from an adult with an advanced solid tumor such as melanoma, head and neck, liver or kidney cancer. The CDR3 runs from the conserved cysteine through the conserved F or W. A D gene is named only where the DNA matches it firmly. Clone sizes are given selectively: once, few, many, or a class where the clone is expanded.

NA	NA	TRBV28	TRBJ1-2	TGTGCCAGCAGCATGGGGAGCTTGAGAGGCTACACCTTC	CASSMGSLRGYTF
NA	NA	TRBV19	TRBJ2-1	TGTGCCAGTAGTAGAAATTACAATGAGCAGTTCTTC	CASSRNYNEQFF
NA	once	TRBV19	TRBJ2-2	TGTGCCAGTAGTATAGCGAACTCGCGGGCCGGGGAGCTGTTTTTT	CASSIANSRAGELFF
NA	few	TRBV5-6	TRBJ2-7	TGTGCCAGCAGCGAATGGGCCTCGGGGAAGGTGCAGTACTTC	CASSEWASGKVQYF
NA	NA	TRBV5-1	TRBJ1-4	TGCGCCAGCAGCATGGACAGCAAAGAAAAACTGTTTTTT	CASSMDSKEKLFF
NA	once	TRBV21-1	TRBJ1-1	TGTGCCAGCAGCGTAAGACAGGGGTGCGTCACTGAAGCTTTCTTT	CASSVRQGCVTEAFF
TRBD2	NA	TRBV7-9	TRBJ2-7	TGTGCCAGCAGCTTAGTAGCGGGAGAGGTCTACGAGCAGTACTTC	CASSLVAGEVYEQYF
TRBD1	NA	TRBV18	TRBJ1-1	TGTGCCAGCTCCCAAGGACAGGGGGCGTGGGTCACTGAAGCTTTCTTT	CASSQGQGAWVTEAFF
NA	NA	TRBV18	TRBJ2-5	TGTGCCAGCTCCCCTTCGAGGGAGCAGTACTTC	CASSPSREQYF
TRBD1	NA	TRBV6-1	TRBJ1-1	TGTGCCAGCAGTGACCAGGGGGCGAACACTGAAGCTTTCTTT	CASSDQGANTEAFF
NA	NA	TRBV19	TRBJ1-5	TGTGCCAGTAACAGAAGGCCGGGATCCCCATTCTACCAGCCCCAGCATTTT	CASNRRPGSPFYQPQHF
NA	NA	TRBV30	TRBJ2-1	TGTGCCTGGAGTGTGTCCTCACCGTCCGCCCTCTTC	CAWSVSSPSALF
NA	NA	TRBV18	TRBJ2-1	TGTGCCAGCTCACCGTCGGGGTCCTACAATGAGCAGTTCTTC	CASSPSGSYNEQFF
NA	NA	TRBV5-1	TRBJ2-2	TGCGCCAGCAGCTTGAGTGTCACCGGGGAGCTGTTTTTT	CASSLSVTGELFF
TRBD2	NA	TRBV5-4	TRBJ2-5	TGTGCCAGCAGCTTGAAAGCGGGAGCGTACCAAGAGACCCAGTACTTC	CASSLKAGAYQETQYF
NA	NA	TRBV15	TRBJ1-4	TGTGCCACCAGCAGAGGGCAAGCGTGGAATGAAAAACTGTTTTTT	CATSRGQAWNEKLFF
NA	once	TRBV13	TRBJ2-5	TGTGCCAGCAGCTTAGGCCTGGTCGGATTGGAGACCCAGTACTTC	CASSLGLVGLETQYF
TRBD1	NA	TRBV4-1	TRBJ2-7	TGCGCCAGCAGCCAAGCATGGGACAGGAGGTACGAGCAGTACTTC	CASSQAWDRRYEQYF
NA	NA	TRBV6-6	TRBJ2-2	TGTGCCAGCACTCAAGCCAGTTTCACCGGGGAGCTGTTTTTT	CASTQASFTGELFF
NA	once	TRBV11-2	TRBJ2-5	TGTGCCAGCAGCGCCCAATCCCGTGAGACCCAGTACTTC	CASSAQSRETQYF
TRBD2	NA	TRBV18	TRBJ2-1	TGTGCCAGCTCACCAACGGCGGGAGGGCACAATGAGCAGTTCTTC	CASSPTAGGHNEQFF
NA	NA	TRBV7-6	TRBJ1-5	TGTGCCAGCAGCTTAGCGGACACCAATCAGCCCCAGCATTTT	CASSLADTNQPQHF
TRBD2	NA	TRBV18	TRBJ2-1	TGTGCCAGCTCACCACAGTTTAGCGGGAGTGATGAGCAGTTCTTC	CASSPQFSGSDEQFF
NA	NA	TRBV4-2	TRBJ1-2	TGTGCCAGCAGCTTAGCGGGGAACTATGGCTACACCTTC	CASSLAGNYGYTF
TRBD2	NA	TRBV5-1	TRBJ2-5	TGCGCCAGCACCATCGGAGTAGCGGGAAGGTCAGAGACCCAGTACTTC	CASTIGVAGRSETQYF
NA	NA	TRBV5-1	TRBJ1-4	TGCGCCAGCAGCTCCGGGACGTCCGCAACTAATGAAAAACTGTTTTTT	CASSSGTSATNEKLFF
NA	NA	TRBV6-1	TRBJ2-2	TGTGCCGCCACCAAGAAAGGGGAAAACGGGGAGCTGTTTTTT	CAATKKGENGELFF